The TCR beta chain under discussion was sequenced for a study of T cells in Graves' hyperthyroidism and ophthalmopathy. Amplified regions were TCR beta CDR3 sequences from RNA transcripts. The HTBI primer set served for first-round RT-PCR of the TCR CDR3. TCRdb reanalysed the multiplex PCR reads using MiXCR and keeps one entry per CDR3 protein. The top ten hold approximately 15% of the sample, which has around 700,000 distinct CDR3 sequences, approximately 18% seen once. In germline, CDR1 is DFQATT, CDR2 SNEGSKA (reference sequence). This CDR3 has 17 residues. This clonotype was seen a few times. This sequence was found in a woman aged 45-65 years with Graves' hyperthyroidism that later progressed to Graves' ophthalmopathy. This sequence joins TRBV20-1 and TRBJ1-1, with 9 nucleotides matching TRBD1. The sample taken for sequencing was blood. This CDR3 is CGGTGISGVGEYTEAFF. As DNA, the CDR3 is TGCGGAGGGACAGGGATCAGCGGTGTGGGGGAATACACTGAAGCTTTCTTT.